Below, 8 T cell receptor beta chains from the same sample are listed, as sequenced in a study of chronic HIV infection and antiretroviral therapy. TCRdb re-called the 5' RACE reads with MiXCR, one entry per CDR3 protein. The sample lists 45,000 to 55,000 distinct CDR3 sequences; 19% were seen once. What was sequenced was peripheral blood. These receptors originate from an adult who had HIV and had not received antiretroviral therapy, or was an uninfected healthy control (not recorded which).

The chain employs TRBV5-1 and TRBJ1-2; TRBD1 matches at 9 bases. Trimming removed 0 bases from V and 6 bases from J; junction bases left unmatched: 3. The germline V gene has CDR1 SGHRS and CDR2 YFSETQ. The CDR3 extends over 14 amino acids. CDR3 in amino acids: CASSLATGGDGYTF. The DNA for the CDR3 is TGCGCCAGCAGCTTGGCCACAGGGGGCGATGGCTACACCTTC.

This sequence joins TRBV28 and TRBJ2-3; TRBD2 aligns across 7 bases. The CDR3 length is 15 residues. Losses at the gene ends were 5 bases for V and 11 bases for J; bases not matched to a gene: 16. Per the germline V gene, CDR1 is MDHEN and CDR2 is SYDVKM. The DNA of the CDR3 is TGTGCCAGCAGTCCCGGTGGGAGGGCCTTTCCAGTGCAGTATTTT. Its translation is CASSPGGRAFPVQYF.

This sequence joins TRBV20-1 and TRBJ2-3; TRBD2 matches at 11 bases. This CDR3 comprises 14 residues. Germline V lookup: CDR1 DFQATT, CDR2 SNEGSKA (reference sequence). The ends lost 0 bases at V and 6 bases at J; junction bases unmatched: 2. Here the CDR3 reads CSARDLAGGDTQYF. The CDR3 bases are TGCAGTGCTAGAGATTTAGCGGGAGGGGATACGCAGTATTTT.

This clonotype was seen a handful of times. V usage is TRBV7-2 and J usage is TRBJ2-1; the D is unclear. CDR3 size: 14 residues. Trimming took off 1 base at V and 4 bases at J, with 8 bases between the two ends. The germline V gene has CDR1 SGHTA and CDR2 FQGNSA. The CDR3 nucleotides read TGTGCCAGCAGCTTAGTGACGGGTTACAATGAGCAGTTCTTC. It translates to CASSLVTGYNEQFF.

The chain joins TRBV5-1 to TRBJ2-5; 14 nucleotides match TRBD2. Per germline, CDR1 SGHRS and CDR2 YFSETQ. Trimming cost V 4 bases and J 4 bases; bases outside gene matches: 15. There are 19 residues in the CDR3. The DNA of the CDR3 is TGCGCCAGCAGCCCCCTTCCGGGACTAGCGGGAGCGGCGATAGAGACCCAGTACTTC. It specifies CASSPLPGLAGAAIETQYF.

In this sample, this clonotype turned up a few times. The chain recombines TRBV4-1 with TRBJ1-5, with unresolved D. CDR3 length equals 14 residues. Trimming took off 0 bases at V and 9 bases at J, with 12 bases between the two ends. The germline V gene has CDR1 MGHRA and CDR2 YSYEKL. The CDR3 DNA reads TGCGCCAGCAGCCAAGATACAACCCTCGGGCCCCAGCATTTT. Its protein product is CASSQDTTLGPQHF.

The rearrangement links TRBV2 to TRBJ1-2; D not certain. CDR1 SNHLY and CDR2 FYNNEI come from the germline V gene. V lost 1 base, J lost 4 bases, and 7 bases lay in between. The CDR3 is made up of 13 amino acids. CDR3 sequence reads: CASSEEGRYGYTF. DNA of the CDR3: TGTGCCAGCAGTGAAGAAGGACGCTATGGCTACACCTTC.

This clonotype was observed a handful of times. This chain connects TRBV29-1 to TRBJ2-1, with D possibly being TRBD2 (6 bases). The CDR3 extends over 12 amino acids. CDR1 SQVTM and CDR2 ANQGSEA come from the germline V gene. Trimming took off 5 bases at V and 10 bases at J, with 15 bases between the two ends. DNA for the CDR3: TGCAGCGTTTTGGGACTCCGGGGGGAGCAGTTCTTC. It encodes CSVLGLRGEQFF.